This paragraph reports one TCR beta chain. This sample stems from a study of shared clonotypes between healthy human individuals. V was cut by 9 bases and J by 2 bases, with 10 bases left in between. The germline CDR1 and CDR2 sequences are MNHNS and SASEGT. The CDR3 runs 12 residues. Repertoires were generated with immunoSEQ multiplex PCR, while TCRdb's copy carries only in-frame clones and drops some. This table has some 1,600,000 clones, approximately 98% appearing once. The sequence came from a man aged 25 to 40 in good health. The rearrangement joins TRBV6-1 to TRBJ2-5; maybe TRBD2 (6 bases). The sequenced sample was naive CD4+ T cells sorted from blood. Specified subset: CD45RA+ positively selected. The CDR3 nucleotides are TGTGCCAGTGGGACTGAGCAAGAGACCCAGTACTTC. Amino acid sequence: CASGTEQETQYF.